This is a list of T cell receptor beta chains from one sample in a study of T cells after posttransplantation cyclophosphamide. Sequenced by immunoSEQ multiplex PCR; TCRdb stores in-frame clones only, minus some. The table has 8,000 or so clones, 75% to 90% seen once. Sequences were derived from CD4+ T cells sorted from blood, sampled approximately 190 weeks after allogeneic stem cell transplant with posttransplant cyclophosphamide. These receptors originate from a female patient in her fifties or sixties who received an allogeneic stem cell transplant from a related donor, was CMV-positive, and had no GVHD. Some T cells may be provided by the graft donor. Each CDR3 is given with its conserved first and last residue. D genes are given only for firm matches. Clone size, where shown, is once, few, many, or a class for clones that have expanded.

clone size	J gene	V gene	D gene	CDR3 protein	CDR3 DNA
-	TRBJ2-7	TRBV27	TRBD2	CASSLVAGVVPEQYF	TGTGCCAGCAGTTTGGTAGCGGGTGTAGTTCCCGAGCAGTACTTC
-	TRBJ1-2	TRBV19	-	CASNWRNSYGYTF	TGTGCCAGTAATTGGAGGAATTCGTATGGCTACACCTTC
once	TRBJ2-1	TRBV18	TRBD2	CASSPGLAGLSYNEQFF	TGTGCCAGCTCACCCGGACTAGCGGGCCTGTCCTACAATGAGCAGTTCTTC
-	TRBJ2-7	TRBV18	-	CASSPPTYEQYF	TGTGCCAGCTCACCGCCTACCTACGAGCAGTACTTC
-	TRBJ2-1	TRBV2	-	CASSERWRNEQFF	TGTGCCAGCAGCGAAAGGTGGCGGAATGAGCAGTTCTTC
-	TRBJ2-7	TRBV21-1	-	CASSPRGSYEQYF	TGTGCCAGCAGCCCCCGGGGGAGTTACGAGCAGTACTTC
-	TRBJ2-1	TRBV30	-	CAWSEGFSHNEQFF	TGTGCCTGGAGTGAGGGGTTTAGCCACAATGAGCAGTTCTTC
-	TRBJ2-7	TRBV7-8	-	CASSLGRGWYEQYF	TGTGCCAGCAGCTTAGGTAGGGGATGGTACGAGCAGTACTTC
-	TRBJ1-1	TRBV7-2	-	CASSGQPNTEAFF	TGTGCCAGCAGTGGACAGCCCAACACTGAAGCTTTCTTT
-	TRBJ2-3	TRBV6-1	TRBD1	CASSLQGKGTDTQYF	TGTGCCAGCAGTCTACAGGGGAAGGGCACAGATACGCAGTATTTT
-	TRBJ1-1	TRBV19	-	CASSTRVGNTEAFF	TGTGCCAGTAGTACCAGGGTAGGGAACACTGAAGCTTTCTTT
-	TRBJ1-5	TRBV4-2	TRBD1	CASSLRQGYSNQPQHF	TGTGCCAGCAGCCTCCGACAGGGATATAGCAATCAGCCCCAGCATTTT
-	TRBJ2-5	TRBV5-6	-	CASSLGPGGETQYF	TGTGCCAGCAGCTTGGGGCCAGGGGGGGAGACCCAGTACTTC
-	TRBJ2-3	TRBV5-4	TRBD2	CASSLANLAGVTDTQYF	TGTGCCAGCAGCTTGGCCAATCTAGCGGGAGTAACAGATACGCAGTATTTT
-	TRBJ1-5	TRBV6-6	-	CASSQRRGSNQPQHF	TGTGCCAGCAGTCAAAGGAGGGGTAGCAATCAGCCCCAGCATTTT
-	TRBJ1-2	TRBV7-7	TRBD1	CASSPLQGLGGYGYTF	TGTGCCAGCAGCCCCCTACAGGGGCTGGGTGGCTATGGCTACACCTTC
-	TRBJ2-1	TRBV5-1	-	CASSLASVNEQFF	TGCGCCAGCAGCTTGGCCTCGGTCAATGAGCAGTTCTTC